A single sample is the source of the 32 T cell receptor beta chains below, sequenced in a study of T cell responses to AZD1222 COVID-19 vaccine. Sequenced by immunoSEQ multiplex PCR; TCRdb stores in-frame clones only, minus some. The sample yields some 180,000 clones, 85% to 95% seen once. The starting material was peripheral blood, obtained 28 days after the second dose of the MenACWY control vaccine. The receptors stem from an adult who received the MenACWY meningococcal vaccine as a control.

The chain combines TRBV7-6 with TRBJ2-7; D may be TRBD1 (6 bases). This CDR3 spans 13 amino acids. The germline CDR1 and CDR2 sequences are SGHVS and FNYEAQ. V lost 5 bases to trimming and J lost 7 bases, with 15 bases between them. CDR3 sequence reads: CASSPISRGEQYF. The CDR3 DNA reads TGTGCCAGCAGCCCGATATCGAGGGGGGAGCAGTACTTC.

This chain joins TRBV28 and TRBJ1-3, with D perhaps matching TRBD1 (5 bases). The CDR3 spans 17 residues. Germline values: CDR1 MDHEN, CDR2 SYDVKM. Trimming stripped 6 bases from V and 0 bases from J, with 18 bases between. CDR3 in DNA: TGTGCCAGCAGACCAAGCAGGGATTGGAGCTCTGGAAACACCATATATTTT. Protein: CASRPSRDWSSGNTIYF.

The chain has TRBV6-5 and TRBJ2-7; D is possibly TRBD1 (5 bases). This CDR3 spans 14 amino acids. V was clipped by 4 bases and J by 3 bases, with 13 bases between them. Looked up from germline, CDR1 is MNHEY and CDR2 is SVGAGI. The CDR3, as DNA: TGTGCCAGCAGTTCTGCCTTTGACAGCTACGAGCAGTACTTC. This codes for CASSSAFDSYEQYF.

The CDR3 here is CATREAGNNSPLHF. The CDR3 DNA follows: TGTGCCACCCGCGAGGCGGGGAATAATTCACCCCTCCACTTT. V usage is TRBV10-3 and J usage is TRBJ1-6; D call uncertain. The CDR3 loop spans 14 amino acids. The ends were cut back, 10 bases at V and 5 bases at J, with 15 bases in the middle. Germline loops: CDR1 ENHRY, CDR2 SYGVKD.

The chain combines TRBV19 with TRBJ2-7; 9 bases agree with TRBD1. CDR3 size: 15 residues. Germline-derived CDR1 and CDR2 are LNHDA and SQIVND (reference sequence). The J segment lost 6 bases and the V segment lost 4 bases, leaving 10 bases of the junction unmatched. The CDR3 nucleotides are TGTGCCAGTAGTAATAGGGGGACAGGGATCGGCGAGCAGTACTTC. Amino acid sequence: CASSNRGTGIGEQYF.

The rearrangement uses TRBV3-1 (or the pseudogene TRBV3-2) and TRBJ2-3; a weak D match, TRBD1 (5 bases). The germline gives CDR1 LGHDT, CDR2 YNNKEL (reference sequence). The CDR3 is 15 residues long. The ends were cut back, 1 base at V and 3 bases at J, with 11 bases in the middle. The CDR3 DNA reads TGTGCCAGCAGCCAAGCCCAGGGTTGGACAGATACGCAGTATTTT. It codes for CASSQAQGWTDTQYF.

This CDR3 is CAGGQGDSYEQYF. The CDR3, as DNA: TGTGCCGGGGGCCAGGGCGATTCCTACGAGCAGTACTTC. This chain uses TRBV28 with TRBJ2-7; D possibly corresponds to TRBD1 (6 bases). The CDR3 consists of 13 residues. Per germline, CDR1 MDHEN and CDR2 SYDVKM. The V gene lost 11 bases and the J gene lost 1 base, with 15 bases spanning the gap.

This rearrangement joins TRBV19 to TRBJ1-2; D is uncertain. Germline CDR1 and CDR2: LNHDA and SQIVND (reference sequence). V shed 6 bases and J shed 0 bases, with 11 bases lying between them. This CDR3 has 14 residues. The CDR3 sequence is CASRTRSPNYGYTF. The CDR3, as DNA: TGTGCCAGTAGGACCCGGTCACCTAACTATGGCTACACCTTC.

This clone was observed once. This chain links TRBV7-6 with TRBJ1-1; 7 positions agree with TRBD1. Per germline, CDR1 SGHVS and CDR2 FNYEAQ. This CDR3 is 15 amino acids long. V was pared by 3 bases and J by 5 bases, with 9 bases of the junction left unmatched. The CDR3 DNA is TGTGCCAGCAGCTTTCTCACCTCAGGGGGGACTGAAGCTTTCTTT. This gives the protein CASSFLTSGGTEAFF. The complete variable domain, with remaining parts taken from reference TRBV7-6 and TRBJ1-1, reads GAGVSQSPRYKVTKRGQDVALRCDPISGHVSLYWYRQALGQGPEFLTYFNYEAQQDKSGLPNDRFSAERPEGSISTLTIQRTEQRDSAMYRCASSFLTSGGTEAFFGQGTRLTVV.

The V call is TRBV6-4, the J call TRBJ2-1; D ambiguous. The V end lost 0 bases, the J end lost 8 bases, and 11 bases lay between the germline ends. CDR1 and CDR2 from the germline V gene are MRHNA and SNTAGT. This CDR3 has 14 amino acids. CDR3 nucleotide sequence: TGTGCCAGCAGTGACTCGGGCGGAAGCGATGAGCAGTTCTTC. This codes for CASSDSGGSDEQFF.

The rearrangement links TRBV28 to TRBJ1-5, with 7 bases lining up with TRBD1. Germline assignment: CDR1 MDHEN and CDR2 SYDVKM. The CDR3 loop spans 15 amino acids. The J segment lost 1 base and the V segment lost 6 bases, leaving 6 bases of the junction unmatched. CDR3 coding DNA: TGTGCCAGCAGCCCGGGGACAGTGAGCAATCAGCCCCAGCATTTT. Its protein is CASSPGTVSNQPQHF.

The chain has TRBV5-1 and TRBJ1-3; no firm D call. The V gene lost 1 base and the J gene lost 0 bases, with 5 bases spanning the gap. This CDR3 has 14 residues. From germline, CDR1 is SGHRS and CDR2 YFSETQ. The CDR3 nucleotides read TGCGCCAGCAGCTTGTCGTCCTCTGGAAACACCATATATTTT. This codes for CASSLSSSGNTIYF.

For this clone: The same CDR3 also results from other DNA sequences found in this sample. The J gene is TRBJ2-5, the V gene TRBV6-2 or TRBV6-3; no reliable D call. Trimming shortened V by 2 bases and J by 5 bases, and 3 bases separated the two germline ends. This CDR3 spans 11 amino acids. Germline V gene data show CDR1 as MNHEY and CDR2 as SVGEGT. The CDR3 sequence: CASSYSETQYF. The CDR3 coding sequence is TGTGCCAGCAGTTACAGTGAGACCCAGTACTTC.

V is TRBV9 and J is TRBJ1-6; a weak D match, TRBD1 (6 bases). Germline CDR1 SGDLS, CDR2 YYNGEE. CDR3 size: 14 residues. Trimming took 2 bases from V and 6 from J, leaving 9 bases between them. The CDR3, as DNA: TGTGCCAGCAGCGTGAAAGGGGGTAATTCACCCCTCCACTTT. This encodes CASSVKGGNSPLHF.

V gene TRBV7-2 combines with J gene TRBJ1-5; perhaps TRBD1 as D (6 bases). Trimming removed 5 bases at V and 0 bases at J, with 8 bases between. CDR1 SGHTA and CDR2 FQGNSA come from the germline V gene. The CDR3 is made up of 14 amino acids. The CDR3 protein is CASSLGHSNQPQHF. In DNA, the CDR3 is TGTGCCAGCAGCCTGGGACATAGCAATCAGCCCCAGCATTTT.

CDR3 sequence reads: CSVKEGNTEAFF. In DNA, the CDR3 is TGCAGCGTGAAGGAGGGGAACACTGAAGCTTTCTTT. The rearrangement uses TRBV29-1 and TRBJ1-1, with D unclear. The CDR3 runs 12 residues. Looked up from germline, CDR1 is SQVTM and CDR2 is ANQGSEA. V dropped 6 bases and J dropped 1 base, with 9 bases sitting between them.

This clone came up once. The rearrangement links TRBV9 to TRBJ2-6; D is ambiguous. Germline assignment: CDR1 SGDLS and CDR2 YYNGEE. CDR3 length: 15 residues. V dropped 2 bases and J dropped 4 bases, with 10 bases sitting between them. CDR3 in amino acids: CASSVTVSGANVLTF. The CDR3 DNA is TGTGCCAGCAGCGTTACCGTATCGGGGGCCAACGTCCTGACTTTC.

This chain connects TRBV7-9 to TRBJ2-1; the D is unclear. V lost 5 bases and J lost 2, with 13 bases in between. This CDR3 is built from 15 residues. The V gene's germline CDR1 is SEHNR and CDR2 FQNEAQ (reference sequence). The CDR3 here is CASSPTPTTYNEQFF. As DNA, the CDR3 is TGTGCCAGCAGCCCGACGCCTACCACCTACAATGAGCAGTTCTTC.

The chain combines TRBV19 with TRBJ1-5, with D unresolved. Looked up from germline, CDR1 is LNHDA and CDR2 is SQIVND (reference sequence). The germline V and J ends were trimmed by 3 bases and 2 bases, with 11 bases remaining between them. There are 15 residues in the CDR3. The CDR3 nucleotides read TGTGCCAGTAGTATCGGACCTCCCGGCAATCAGCCCCAGCATTTT. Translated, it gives CASSIGPPGNQPQHF.

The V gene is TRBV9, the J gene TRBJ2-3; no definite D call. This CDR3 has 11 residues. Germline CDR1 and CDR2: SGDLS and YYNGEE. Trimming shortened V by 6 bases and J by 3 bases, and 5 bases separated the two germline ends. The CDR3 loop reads CASTPTDTQYF. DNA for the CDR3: TGTGCCAGCACCCCAACAGATACGCAGTATTTT.

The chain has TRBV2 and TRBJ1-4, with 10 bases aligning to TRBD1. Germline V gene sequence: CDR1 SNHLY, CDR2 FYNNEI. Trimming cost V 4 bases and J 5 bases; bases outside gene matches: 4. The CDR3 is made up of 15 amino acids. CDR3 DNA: TGTGCCAGCAGTGGGGACAGGGGCACGAATGAAAAACTGTTTTTT. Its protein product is CASSGDRGTNEKLFF.

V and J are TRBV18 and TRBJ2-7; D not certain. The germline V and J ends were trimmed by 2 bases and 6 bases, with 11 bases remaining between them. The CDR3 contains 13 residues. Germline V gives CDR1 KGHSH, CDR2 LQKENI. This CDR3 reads CASSPDRIGEQYF. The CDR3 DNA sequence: TGTGCCAGCTCACCAGATCGGATAGGCGAGCAGTACTTC.

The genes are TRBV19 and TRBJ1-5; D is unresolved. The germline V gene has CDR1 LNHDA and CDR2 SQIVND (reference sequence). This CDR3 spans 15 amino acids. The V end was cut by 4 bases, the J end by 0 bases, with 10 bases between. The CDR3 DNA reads TGTGCCAGTAGTAGGTCCAGGTATAGCAATCAGCCCCAGCATTTT. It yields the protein CASSRSRYSNQPQHF. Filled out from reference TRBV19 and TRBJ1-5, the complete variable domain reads DGGITQSPKYLFRKEGQNVTLSCEQNLNHDAMYWYRQDPGQGLRLIYYSQIVNDFQKGDIAEGYSVSREKKESFPLTVTSAQKNPTAFYLCASSRSRYSNQPQHFGDGTRLSIL.

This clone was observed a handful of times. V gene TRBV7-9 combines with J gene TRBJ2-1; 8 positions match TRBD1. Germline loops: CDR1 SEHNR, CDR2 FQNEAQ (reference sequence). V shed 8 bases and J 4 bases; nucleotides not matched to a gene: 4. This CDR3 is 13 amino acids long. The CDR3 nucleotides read TGTGCCAGCGCACAGGGGGGTTACAATGAGCAGTTCTTC. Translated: CASAQGGYNEQFF.

CDR3 amino acids: CASSLAGVETQYF. The CDR3 nucleotides are TGTGCCAGCAGCTTGGCCGGGGTTGAGACCCAGTACTTC. The V gene is TRBV5-4, the J gene TRBJ2-5, with TRBD2 as a possible D gene (5 bases). Trimming removed 0 bases at V and 5 bases at J, with 8 bases between. Looked up from germline, CDR1 is SGHNT and CDR2 is YYREEE (reference sequence). CDR3 length equals 13 residues.

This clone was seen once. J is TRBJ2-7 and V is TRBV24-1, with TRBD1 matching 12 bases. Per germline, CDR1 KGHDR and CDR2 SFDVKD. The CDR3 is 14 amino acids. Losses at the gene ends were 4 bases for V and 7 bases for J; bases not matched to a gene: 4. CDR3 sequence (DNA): TGTGCCACCAGTGAGGGACAGGGGGCGCGGGAGCAGTACTTC. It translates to CATSEGQGAREQYF.

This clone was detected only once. The CDR3 DNA reads TGTGCCAGCAGCCTACAGTTGAACACTGAAGCTTTCTTT. It encodes CASSLQLNTEAFF. This chain links TRBV7-3 with TRBJ1-1; D gene unclear. V lost 5 bases, J lost 0 bases, and 7 bases lay in between. This CDR3 contains 13 residues. Germline CDR1 SGHTA, CDR2 FQGTGA. Using reference TRBV7-3 and TRBJ1-1 for the parts outside the CDR3, the full variable domain is GAGVSQTPSNKVTEKGKYVELRCDPISGHTALYWYRQSLGQGPEFLIYFQGTGAADDSGLPNDRFFAVRPEGSVSTLKIQRTERGDSAVYLCASSLQLNTEAFFGQGTRLTVV.

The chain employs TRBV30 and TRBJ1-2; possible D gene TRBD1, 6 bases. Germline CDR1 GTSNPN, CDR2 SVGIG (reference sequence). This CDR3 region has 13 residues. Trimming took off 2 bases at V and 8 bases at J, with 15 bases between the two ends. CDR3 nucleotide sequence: TGTGCCTGGAGTAGGGGGGACCGGGGAGGCTACACCTTC. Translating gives CAWSRGDRGGYTF.

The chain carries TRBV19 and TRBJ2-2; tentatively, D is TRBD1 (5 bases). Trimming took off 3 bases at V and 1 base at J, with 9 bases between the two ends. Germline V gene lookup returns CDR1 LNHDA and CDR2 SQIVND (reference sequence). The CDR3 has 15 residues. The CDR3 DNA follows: TGTGCCAGTAGTATTGGGGCCCAGAACACCGGGGAGCTGTTTTTT. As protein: CASSIGAQNTGELFF.

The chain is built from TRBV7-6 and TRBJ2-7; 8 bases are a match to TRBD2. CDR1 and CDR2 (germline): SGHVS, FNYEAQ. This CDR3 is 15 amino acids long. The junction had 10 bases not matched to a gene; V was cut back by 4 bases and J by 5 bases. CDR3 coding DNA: TGTGCCAGCAGCTCTGTGACGGGAGGGCCCGACGAGCAGTACTTC. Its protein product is CASSSVTGGPDEQYF.

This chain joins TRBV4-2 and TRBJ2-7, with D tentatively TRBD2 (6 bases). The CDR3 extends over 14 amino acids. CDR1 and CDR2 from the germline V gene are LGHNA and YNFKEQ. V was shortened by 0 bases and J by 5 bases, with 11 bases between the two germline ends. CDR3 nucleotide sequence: TGTGCCAGCAGCCAAGATGGGAGGTGGGACGAGCAGTACTTC. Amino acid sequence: CASSQDGRWDEQYF.

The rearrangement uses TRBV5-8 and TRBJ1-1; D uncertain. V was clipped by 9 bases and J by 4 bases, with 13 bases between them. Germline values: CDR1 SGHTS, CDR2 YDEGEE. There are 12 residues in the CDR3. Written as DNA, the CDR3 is TGTGCCACCTTAATACCGGGCACTGAAGCTTTCTTT. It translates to CATLIPGTEAFF.